Listed here are 8 T cell receptor beta chains from one sample, sequenced in a study of T cell responses to AZD1222 COVID-19 vaccine. Using immunoSEQ multiplex PCR, the repertoire was profiled, and TCRdb retains in-frame clones only, with some absent. The sample has approximately 140,000 clones; 90% to 95% are singletons. The starting material was peripheral blood, obtained on day 0 of AZD1222 vaccination. These receptors all come from an adult in good health.

Only one count was recorded for this clone. J is TRBJ2-7 and V is TRBV4-3; D not certain. This CDR3 region has 13 residues. Deletions cut 0 bases from V and 6 bases from J, with 9 bases between. Germline CDR1 reads LGHNA; CDR2 reads YSLEER. This CDR3 reads CASSQEPGSEQYV. CDR3 sequence (DNA): TGCGCCAGCAGCCAAGAGCCGGGCTCCGAGCAGTACGTC.

The chain links TRBV5-1 to TRBJ2-2; no definite D call. CDR1 is SGHRS and CDR2 is YFSETQ in the germline V gene. V was cut by 2 bases and J by 5 bases, with 16 bases left in between. The length of the CDR3 is 16 residues. The DNA of the CDR3 is TGCGCCAGCAGCTTTATAACACTGGGTCGAACCGGGGAGCTGTTTTTT. Translation: CASSFITLGRTGELFF.

The chain couples TRBV19 to TRBJ1-5; TRBD1 matches at 9 bases. The J segment lost 0 bases and the V segment lost 5 bases, leaving 2 bases of the junction unmatched. CDR1 is LNHDA, CDR2 SQIVND, per germline (reference sequence). The length of the CDR3 is 15 residues. The CDR3 DNA reads TGTGCCAGTAGTGCACAGGGGGCTAGCAATCAGCCCCAGCATTTT. It yields the protein CASSAQGASNQPQHF. Combining the CDR3 with reference TRBV19 and TRBJ1-5 gives the whole variable domain DGGITQSPKYLFRKEGQNVTLSCEQNLNHDAMYWYRQDPGQGLRLIYYSQIVNDFQKGDIAEGYSVSREKKESFPLTVTSAQKNPTAFYLCASSAQGASNQPQHFGDGTRLSIL.

The chain employs TRBV7-9 and TRBJ2-7; the D gene could be TRBD1 or TRBD2 (5 bases each). V gave up 5 bases and J gave up 2 bases, with 16 bases separating them. CDR1 is SEHNR and CDR2 is FQNEAQ in the germline V gene (reference sequence). The CDR3 length is 15 residues. The CDR3 protein is CASSPRQLGAYEQYV. As DNA, the CDR3 is TGTGCCAGCAGCCCCCGACAGTTGGGGGCCTACGAGCAGTACGTC.

The chain has TRBV3-1 (or the pseudogene TRBV3-2) and TRBJ2-2; D is unclear. Germline values: CDR1 LGHDT, CDR2 YNNKEL (reference sequence). V lost 0 bases to trimming and J lost 3 bases, with 2 bases between them. The CDR3 loop spans 13 amino acids. DNA for the CDR3: TGTGCCAGCAGCCAAGAGTACACCGGGGAGCTGTTTTTT. This sequence encodes CASSQEYTGELFF.

The chain couples TRBV28 to TRBJ1-6; no firm D call. V was pared by 1 base and J by 8 bases, with 3 bases between. Germline lookup yields CDR1 MDHEN and CDR2 SYDVKM. This CDR3 has 12 residues. In DNA, the CDR3 is TGTGCCAGCAGTTTATCATATTCACCCCTCCACTTT. Amino acids: CASSLSYSPLHF.

Note on this clone: The junction and the germline gene differ at one end; a read error may be behind it. V and J are TRBV2 and TRBJ1-1, with a weak D call TRBD1 (5 bases). The CDR3 extends over 14 amino acids. Per the germline V gene, CDR1 is SNHLY and CDR2 is FYNNEI. CDR3 amino acids: CASREGTGNTEAFF. DNA of the CDR3: TGTGCCAGCAGGGAAGGGACGGGGAACACTGAAGCTTTCTTT.

The chain has TRBV7-6 and TRBJ2-2, with 7 positions matching TRBD1. V was clipped by 4 bases and J by 1 base; unmatched bases: 6. CDR1 SGHVS and CDR2 FNYEAQ come from the germline V gene. The CDR3 runs 16 residues. CDR3 in amino acids: CASSSGQLRNTGELFF. The DNA of the CDR3 is TGTGCCAGCAGCTCGGGACAGCTTAGGAACACCGGGGAGCTGTTTTTT.